Listed below are T cell receptor beta chains from one sample, sequenced in a study of human T cells and chemical hapten exposure. TCRdb reanalysed the RACE reads using MiXCR and keeps one entry per CDR3 protein. Among 95,000 to 150,000 distinct CDR3 sequences listed, around 13% were seen once. The sequences come from whole blood, collected in connection with sensitization to the hapten diphenylcyclopropenone (DPC). These receptors were obtained from a young man with alopecia areata. Some clones in this sample may be carry-over from other donors' samples. Each CDR3 is given with its conserved first and last residue. D genes are given only for firm matches. Size is stated for part of the rows, as once, few or many counts, or as a class when the clone is expanded.

TRBV19,TRBJ2-7,.,.,13,TGTGCCAGTAGTATAGCAGCGAGTTACGAGCAGTACTTC,CASSIAASYEQYF
TRBV28,TRBJ2-2,.,.,17,TGTGCCAGCAGTTTCCGCCTCAGGGACGTGGGTTCCGGGGAGCTGTTTTTT,CASSFRLRDVGSGELFF
TRBV4-3,TRBJ1-1,many,.,13,TGCGCCAGCAGCACCCCTGGGATTGGGGTAGCTTTCTTT,CASSTPGIGVAFF
TRBV7-3,TRBJ2-6,.,.,16,TGTGCCAGCAGCTCCCCCAGGGGCTCTGGGGCCAACGTCCTGACTTTC,CASSSPRGSGANVLTF
TRBV4-1,TRBJ1-2,.,.,14,TGCGCCAGCAGCCAGGGCTCCGGGGCCTATGGCTACACCTTC,CASSQGSGAYGYTF
TRBV13,TRBJ2-5,few,.,16,TGTGCCAGCAGCCCCGCGCCCGGGACGGCACAAGAGACCCAGTACTTC,CASSPAPGTAQETQYF
TRBV6-2/TRBV6-3,TRBJ1-2,many,.,13,TGTGCCAGCAGTTACTACAGCTACTATGGCTACACCTTC,CASSYYSYYGYTF
TRBV4-3,TRBJ2-2,.,.,16,TGCGCCAGCAGCCAAGCGGGCGACAGGATTACCGGGGAGCTGTTTTTT,CASSQAGDRITGELFF
TRBV7-8,TRBJ2-5,many,.,15,TGTGCCAGCAGCTTAGCCGGTGCCCCGCAAGAGACCCAGTACTTC,CASSLAGAPQETQYF
TRBV9,TRBJ2-2,few,.,17,TGTGCCAGCAGCGTAGACGGAACTAGCCTAAACACCGGGGAGCTGTTTTTT,CASSVDGTSLNTGELFF
TRBV7-9,TRBJ2-2,few,.,15,TGTGCCAGCAGCTTACGCTTCGTTAACACCGGGGAGCTGTTTTTT,CASSLRFVNTGELFF
TRBV6-2/TRBV6-3,TRBJ2-2,few,TRBD1,15,TGTGCCAGCAGTCCGGGACAGCTGACCACCGGGGAGCTGTTTTTT,CASSPGQLTTGELFF
TRBV29-1,TRBJ2-1,few,TRBD2,15,TGCAGCGCTGGACTAGCGAATAGACCCTACAATGAGCAGTTCTTC,CSAGLANRPYNEQFF
TRBV7-9,TRBJ1-2,.,TRBD1,14,TGTGCCAGCTACTCGACAGGGACAAACTATGGCTACACCTTC,CASYSTGTNYGYTF
TRBV4-3,TRBJ1-1,many,TRBD1,15,TGCGCCAGCAGCCAAGGGCGGACAGGGCATCAAGAAGCTTTCTTT,CASSQGRTGHQEAFF
TRBV29-1,TRBJ2-1,.,.,13,TGCAGTGGACTGGTCTGGCAGTACAATGAGCAGTTCTTC,CSGLVWQYNEQFF
TRBV6-5,TRBJ1-6,many,TRBD1,15,TGTGCCAGCAGTTACGGGGACAGGGTCTTTTCACCCCTCCACTTT,CASSYGDRVFSPLHF
TRBV7-9,TRBJ2-2,few,TRBD2,21,TGTGCCAGCAGCTTAGTGGGCCCATTGCGAGCGGGAGCACAATACCCCGGGGAGCTGTTTTTT,CASSLVGPLRAGAQYPGELFF
TRBV7-3,TRBJ1-5,.,.,14,TGTGCCAGCAGCTTAGTCCCAGACAATCAGCCCCAGCATTTT,CASSLVPDNQPQHF
TRBV7-9,TRBJ1-4,few,.,14,TGTGCCAGCAGCTTAGCGAGCGGGGATGAAAAACTGTTTTTT,CASSLASGDEKLFF
TRBV7-2,TRBJ2-6,many,.,16,TGTGCCAGCAGCCTAGAAGGTACCTCTGGGGCCAACGTCCTGACTTTC,CASSLEGTSGANVLTF
TRBV3-1,TRBJ1-2,few,.,16,TGTGCCAGCAGCCTAGAACCATCGCGGTCTACCTATGGCTACACCTTC,CASSLEPSRSTYGYTF
TRBV28,TRBJ2-7,few,.,12,TGTGCCAGCGGTTGGGGTATAGACGAGCAGTACTTC,CASGWGIDEQYF
TRBV13,TRBJ2-7,.,.,14,TGTGCCAGCAGGGGCGGGGACACCTCCTACGAGCAGTACTTC,CASRGGDTSYEQYF
TRBV12-5,TRBJ2-1,.,.,15,TGTGCTAGTGCCCCACTCATAAGGGGCTACAATGAGCAGTTCTTC,CASAPLIRGYNEQFF
TRBV7-9,TRBJ2-7,.,.,8,TGTGCCAGCCCAGCCCAGTACTTC,CASPAQYF
TRBV11-2,TRBJ1-2,few,TRBD1,17,TGTGCCAGCAGGCGACCGGGACAGCCAAAAGCTAACTATGGCTACACCTTC,CASRRPGQPKANYGYTF
TRBV6-2/TRBV6-3,TRBJ2-7,.,.,14,TGTGCCAGCAGTTATAACACGGGATCCTACGAGCAGTACTTC,CASSYNTGSYEQYF
TRBV18,TRBJ2-3,.,.,17,TGTGCCAGCTCACCTTCCGGGACTTTACTCAGCACAGATACGCAGTATTTT,CASSPSGTLLSTDTQYF
TRBV7-9,TRBJ1-4,few,.,15,TGTGCCAGCAGCCCGCACAGGGTCGGGGTTGAAAAACTGTTTTTT,CASSPHRVGVEKLFF
TRBV28,TRBJ2-3,few,.,15,TGTGCCAGCAGTTCGGCGGGGAGAAGCACAGATACGCAGTATTTT,CASSSAGRSTDTQYF
TRBV12-3/TRBV12-4,TRBJ1-4,.,.,17,TGTGCCAGCAGTTTCGACGGGGTAGACAGGCGTAATGAAAAACTGTTTTTT,CASSFDGVDRRNEKLFF
TRBV28,TRBJ2-5,many,.,13,TGTGCCAGCAGTCTCGTAAGGCAAGAGACCCAGTACTTC,CASSLVRQETQYF
TRBV20-1,TRBJ1-5,.,.,13,TGCAGTGCTAGTATACTGGAGCATCAGCCCCAGCATTTT,CSASILEHQPQHF
TRBV2,TRBJ2-1,.,.,14,TGTGCCAGCAGGGAATCGCCATCCTACAATGAGCAGTTCTTC,CASRESPSYNEQFF
TRBV5-1,TRBJ2-1,many,.,15,TGCGCCAGCAGCTTGGCTGGGGTGCCCTACAATGAGCAGTTCTTC,CASSLAGVPYNEQFF
TRBV6-5,TRBJ1-2,.,TRBD1,15,TGTGCCAGCAGTTACGGGACAGGCCTGTCCTATGGCTACACCTTC,CASSYGTGLSYGYTF
TRBV5-4,TRBJ1-2,many,TRBD1,14,TGTGCCAGCAGCTTGGAGACAGGGATCAGTGGCTACACCTTC,CASSLETGISGYTF